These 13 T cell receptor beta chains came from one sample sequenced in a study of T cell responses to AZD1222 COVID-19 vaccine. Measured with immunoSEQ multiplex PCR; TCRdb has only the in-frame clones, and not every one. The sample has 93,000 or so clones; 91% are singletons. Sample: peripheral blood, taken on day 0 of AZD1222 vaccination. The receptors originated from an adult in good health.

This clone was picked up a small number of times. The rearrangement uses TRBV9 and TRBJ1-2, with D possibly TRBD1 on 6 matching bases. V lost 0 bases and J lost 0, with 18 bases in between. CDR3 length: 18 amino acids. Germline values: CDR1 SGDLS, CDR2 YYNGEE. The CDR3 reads CASSVAYGRGFANYGYTF. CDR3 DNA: TGTGCCAGCAGCGTAGCTTACGGCAGGGGATTCGCTAACTATGGCTACACCTTC.

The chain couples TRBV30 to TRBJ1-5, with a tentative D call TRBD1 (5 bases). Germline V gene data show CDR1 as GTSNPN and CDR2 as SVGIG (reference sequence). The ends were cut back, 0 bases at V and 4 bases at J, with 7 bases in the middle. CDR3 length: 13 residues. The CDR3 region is CAWSVEGNQPQHF. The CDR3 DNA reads TGTGCCTGGAGTGTAGAGGGGAATCAGCCCCAGCATTTT.

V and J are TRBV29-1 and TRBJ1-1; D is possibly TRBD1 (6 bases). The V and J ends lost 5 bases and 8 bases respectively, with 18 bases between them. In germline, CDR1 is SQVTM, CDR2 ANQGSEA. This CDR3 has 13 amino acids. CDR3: CSVPLQGGGEAFF. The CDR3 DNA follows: TGCAGCGTTCCCTTACAGGGCGGGGGAGAAGCTTTCTTT.

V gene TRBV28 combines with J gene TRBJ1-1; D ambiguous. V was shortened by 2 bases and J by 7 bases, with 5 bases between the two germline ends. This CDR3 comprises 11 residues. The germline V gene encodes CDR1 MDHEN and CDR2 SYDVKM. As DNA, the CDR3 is TGTGCCAGCAGTTTAGCAGATGAAGCTTTCTTT. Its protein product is CASSLADEAFF.

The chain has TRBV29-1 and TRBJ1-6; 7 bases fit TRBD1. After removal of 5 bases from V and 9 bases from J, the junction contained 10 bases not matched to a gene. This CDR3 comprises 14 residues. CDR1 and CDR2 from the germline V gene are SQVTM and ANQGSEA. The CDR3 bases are TGCAGCGTTCGTTTAGCACAGGGGAGTTCACCCCTCCACTTT. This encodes CSVRLAQGSSPLHF.

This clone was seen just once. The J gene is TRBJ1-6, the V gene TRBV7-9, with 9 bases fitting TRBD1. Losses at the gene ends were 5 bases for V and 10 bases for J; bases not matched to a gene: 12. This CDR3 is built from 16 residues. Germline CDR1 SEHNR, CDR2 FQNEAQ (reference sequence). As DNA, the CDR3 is TGTGCCAGCAGCGCGGCTCTGGGACAGGGTAACTCACCCCTCCACTTT. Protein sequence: CASSAALGQGNSPLHF.

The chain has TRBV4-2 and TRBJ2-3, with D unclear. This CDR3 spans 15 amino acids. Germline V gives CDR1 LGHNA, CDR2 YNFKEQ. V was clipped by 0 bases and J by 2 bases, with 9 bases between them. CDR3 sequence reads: CASSQDPTHTDTQYF. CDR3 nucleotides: TGTGCCAGCAGCCAAGACCCGACACACACAGATACGCAGTATTTT.

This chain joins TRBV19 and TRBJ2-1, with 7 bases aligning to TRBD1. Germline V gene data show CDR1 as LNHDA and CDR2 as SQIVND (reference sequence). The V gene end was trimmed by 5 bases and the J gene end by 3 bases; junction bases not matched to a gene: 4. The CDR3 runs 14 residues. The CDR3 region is CASSFDRVYNEQFF. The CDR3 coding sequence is TGTGCCAGTAGTTTCGACAGGGTCTACAATGAGCAGTTCTTC.

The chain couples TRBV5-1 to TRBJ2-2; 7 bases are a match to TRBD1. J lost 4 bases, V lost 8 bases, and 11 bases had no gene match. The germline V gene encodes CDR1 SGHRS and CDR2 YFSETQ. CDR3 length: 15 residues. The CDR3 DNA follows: TGCGCCAGTAGACAGGGCGATAGGTTCACCGGGGAGCTGTTTTTT. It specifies CASRQGDRFTGELFF.

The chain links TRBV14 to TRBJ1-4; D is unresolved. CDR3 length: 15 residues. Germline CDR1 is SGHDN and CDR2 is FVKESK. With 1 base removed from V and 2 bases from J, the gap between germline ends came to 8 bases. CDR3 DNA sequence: TGTGCCAGCAGCCAAGTCTTGGGGACTAATGAAAAACTGTTTTTT. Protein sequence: CASSQVLGTNEKLFF.

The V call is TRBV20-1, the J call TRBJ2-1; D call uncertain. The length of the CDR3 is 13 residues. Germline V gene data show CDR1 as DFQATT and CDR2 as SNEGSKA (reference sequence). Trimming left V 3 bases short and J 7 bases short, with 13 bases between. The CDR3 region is CSASPGVKNEQFF. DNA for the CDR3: TGCAGTGCTAGTCCTGGGGTTAAAAATGAGCAGTTCTTC.

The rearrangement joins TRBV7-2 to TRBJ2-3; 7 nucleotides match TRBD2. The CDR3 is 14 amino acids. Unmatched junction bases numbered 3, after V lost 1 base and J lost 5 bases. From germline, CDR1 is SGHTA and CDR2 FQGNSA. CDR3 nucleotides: TGTGCCAGCAGCTTAGGCCTAGCGGTAGATACGCAGTATTTT. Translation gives CASSLGLAVDTQYF.

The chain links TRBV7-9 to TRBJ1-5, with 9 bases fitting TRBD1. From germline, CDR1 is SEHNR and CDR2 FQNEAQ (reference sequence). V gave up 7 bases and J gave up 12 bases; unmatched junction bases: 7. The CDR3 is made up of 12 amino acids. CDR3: CASTETGGRQHF. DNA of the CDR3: TGTGCCAGCACCGAGACAGGGGGACGCCAGCATTTT.